Sequencing of this TCR beta chain was carried out in a study of beta chain features in type 1 diabetes. The sequenced template was cDNA made from the entire isolated RNA. The assay was immunoSEQ multiplex PCR, and TCRdb's table has in-frame clones only and misses some. The sample comprises roughly 290,000 clones, about 8.5% of which are singletons, and 0.9% to 1.2% rests with the top ten. This clone was counted between two and nine times. Germline V gives CDR1 SNHLY, CDR2 FYNNEI. The V segment lost 8 bases and the J segment 1 base; nucleotides outside the gene matches: 12. This CDR3 spans 17 amino acids.

This clonotype originated in a woman younger than 35 in good health. The chain couples TRBV2 to TRBJ1-4, with TRBD1 identical over 8 bases. Source material: central memory CD4+ T cells from blood. The CDR3 DNA reads TGTGCCAGCCTACGACACTTCGGGACAGGAACTAATGAAAAACTGTTTTTT. This sequence encodes CASLRHFGTGTNEKLFF.